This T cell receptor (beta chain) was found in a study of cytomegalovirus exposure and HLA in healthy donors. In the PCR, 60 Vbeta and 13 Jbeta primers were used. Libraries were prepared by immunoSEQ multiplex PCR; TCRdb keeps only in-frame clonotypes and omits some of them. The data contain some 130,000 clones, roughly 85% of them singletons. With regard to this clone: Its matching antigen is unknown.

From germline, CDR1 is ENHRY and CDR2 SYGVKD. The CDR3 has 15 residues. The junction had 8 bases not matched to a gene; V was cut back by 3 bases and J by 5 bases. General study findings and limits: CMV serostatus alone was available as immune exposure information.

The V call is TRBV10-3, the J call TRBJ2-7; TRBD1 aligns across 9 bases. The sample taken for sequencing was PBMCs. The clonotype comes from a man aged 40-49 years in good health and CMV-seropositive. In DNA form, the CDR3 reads TGTGCCATCAGTGAACCTACAGGGGGCAACGACGAGCAGTACTTC. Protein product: CAISEPTGGNDEQYF.